One T cell receptor (beta chain) is described in this entry. Its antigen is still unknown. This specimen comes from a study of blood T cells in healthy people across ages. Study-wide results and caveats: Higher diversity and more naive CD4+ cells were features of long-lived donors, compared to aged donors. Higher naive T cell percentage went strongly together with higher TCR beta diversity.

CDR3 length: 16 amino acids. V shed 4 bases and J shed 0 bases, with 11 bases lying between them. Germline lookup yields CDR1 SGHRS and CDR2 YFSETQ. With a J-beta primer mix and a sample-barcoded 5' primer, a second PCR ran roughly 6 to 11 cycles. Each of the samples gave a minimum of 2.5 million paired-end reads that contained CDR3. Using its own MiXCR run on the 5' RACE reads, TCRdb lists one record per CDR3 protein. Of around 780,000 distinct CDR3 sequences in the sample, 45% to 70% are singletons; the top ten hold 25% to 30%. Sequenced: blood. The chain is built from TRBV5-1 and TRBJ2-6, with D perhaps TRBD2 (5 bases). The sequence came from a man aged 35 to 55 in good health. Written as DNA, the CDR3 is TGCGCCAGCAGCCGGGAATCTAACTCTGGGGCCAACGTCCTGACTTTC. The encoded protein is CASSRESNSGANVLTF.